The 8 T cell receptor beta chains below come from one sample, sequenced in a study of HIV-infected children after antiretroviral therapy interruption. Treatment reported: PENTA 11 planned treatment interruption arm or continuous ART arm. Unique molecular identifiers were included in an RNA-based 3' RACE TCR library. MiXCR was run by TCRdb on the 3' RACE reads, yielding one entry per CDR3 protein. The table has some 90,000 distinct CDR3 sequences, about 7% seen once. The sequences come from CD45RA+ CD4+ T cells from PBMCs, pooled from several time points, collected from a donor given antiretroviral therapy, either interrupted or continuous. As for subset: naive CD4+ CD45RA+ CD45RO- T cells. These receptors came from a pool of human donors with HIV.

This clonotype showed up many times. This CDR3 reads CSARQGSPYNEQFF. The CDR3 DNA is TGCAGTGCTAGGCAGGGGTCTCCATACAATGAGCAGTTCTTC. The gene calls are TRBV20-1 and TRBJ2-1; D may be TRBD1 (6 bases). CDR1 and CDR2 (germline): DFQATT, SNEGSKA (reference sequence). The CDR3 spans 14 residues. V lost 3 bases and J 4 bases, leaving 13 bases between the germline ends.

The table lists this clonotype with many counts. The CDR3 loop is CATSMTGVYEQYF. The CDR3 region has the DNA TGTGCCACCAGTATGACAGGGGTATACGAGCAGTACTTC. The chain recombines TRBV24-1 with TRBJ2-7; 8 nucleotides agree with TRBD1. The CDR3 is 13 amino acids. The V gene's germline CDR1 is KGHDR and CDR2 SFDVKD. V lost 6 bases to trimming and J lost 4 bases; unmatched junction nucleotides: 4.

This clonotype turned up a few times. The chain combines TRBV2 with TRBJ2-3, with 7 bases identical to TRBD2. Germline CDR1 reads SNHLY; CDR2 reads FYNNEI. With V trimmed by 7 bases and J by 2 bases, 12 bases remained unmatched. There are 16 residues in the CDR3. The CDR3 sequence is CASNPRVGGNTDTQYF. For the CDR3, the DNA is TGTGCCAGCAATCCACGGGTGGGGGGGAACACAGATACGCAGTATTTT.

This clonotype was detected many times. This rearrangement joins TRBV5-4 to TRBJ2-1, with 12 bases matching TRBD2. This CDR3 is 18 amino acids long. Trimming at V came to 0 bases and at J to 3 bases, leaving 7 bases not matched to a gene. Germline CDR1 is SGHNT and CDR2 is YYREEE (reference sequence). CDR3 DNA sequence: TGTGCCAGCAGCTTGGCTAGCGGGGGGGTATCACTCTACAATGAGCAGTTCTTC. This translates into CASSLASGGVSLYNEQFF.

This clonotype was seen at least ten times. The V call is TRBV12-3 or TRBV12-4, the J call TRBJ2-7; 10 bases line up with TRBD2. V shed 6 bases, J shed 3 bases, and the junction held 11 bases outside the gene matches. This CDR3 contains 16 residues. The CDR3 coding sequence is TGTGCCAGCAGCCCCTTGACAGCGGGAGGGTTCTACGAGCAGTACTTC. It is translated as CASSPLTAGGFYEQYF.

This clonotype turned up a few times. The V gene is TRBV19, the J gene TRBJ2-2; D might be TRBD1 (6 bases). Germline V gene lookup returns CDR1 LNHDA and CDR2 SQIVND (reference sequence). The CDR3 spans 15 residues. Trimming removed 1 base from V and 8 bases from J, with 14 bases in between. CDR3 nucleotides: TGTGCCAGTAGTATAGGATACAGGGAAGAAGGGGAGCTGTTTTTT. Amino acids: CASSIGYREEGELFF.

This clonotype was seen ten or more times. CDR3 DNA sequence: TGTGCCAGTAAGAAAGGAACCCATGCCAATCAGCCCCAGCATTTT. Translating gives CASKKGTHANQPQHF. V is TRBV19 and J is TRBJ1-5; D remains ambiguous. V was clipped by 7 bases and J by 3 bases, with 16 bases between them. CDR3 size: 15 residues. Germline CDR1 is LNHDA and CDR2 is SQIVND (reference sequence).

The V call is TRBV6-2 or TRBV6-3, the J call TRBJ1-1, with TRBD1 identical over 8 bases. The CDR3 has 19 residues. Germline CDR1 reads MNHEY; CDR2 reads SVGEGT. V dropped 0 bases and J dropped 5; count of bases not matched to a gene: 17. CDR3 DNA: TGTGCCAGCAGTTACTCACATCCAGGGGGCGAGGTCGGTCGGACTGAAGCTTTCTTT. This gives the protein CASSYSHPGGEVGRTEAFF.